This T cell receptor beta chain was identified in a study of regulatory T cells in long-lasting Graves disease. Time point defined: newly diagnosed GD, antithyroid drugs for less than 3 months. PBMC-extracted RNA yielded the TCR library. CDR1 and CDR2 (germline): SNHLY, FYNNEI. This CDR3 is 18 amino acids long. J was trimmed by 4 bases and V by 3 bases; bases with no gene match: 13. This clonotype was seen repeatedly, ten times or more. HTBI primers from iRepertoire and Arm-PCR of CDR3 regions yielded the TCR beta libraries. TCRdb ran MiXCR on the multiplex PCR reads and lists one entry per CDR3 protein. The table includes under 400,000 distinct CDR3 sequences, over 15% detected once. This sample also appeared in a second study, on T cells in Graves' hyperthyroidism and ophthalmopathy.

The specimen was peripheral blood mononuclear cells (PBMCs), collected at new diagnosis, from a patient treated with antithyroid drugs. The origin of this receptor is a man in his forties with Graves disease. This chain connects TRBV2 to TRBJ2-2; 8 bases align to TRBD2. CDR3 in amino acids: CASSEGAGDLLSTGELFF. The CDR3 DNA reads TGTGCCAGCAGTGAGGGAGCGGGGGACCTCCTATCCACCGGGGAGCTGTTTTTT.